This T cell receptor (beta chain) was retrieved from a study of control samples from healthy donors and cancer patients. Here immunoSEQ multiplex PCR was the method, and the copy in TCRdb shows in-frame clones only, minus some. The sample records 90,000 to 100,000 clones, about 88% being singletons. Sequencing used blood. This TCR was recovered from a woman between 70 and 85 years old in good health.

The CDR3 reads CATSRDLREGYGYTF. CDR3 coding DNA: TGTGCCACCAGCAGAGATCTTCGCGAAGGGTATGGCTACACCTTC. The chain links TRBV15 to TRBJ1-2; no firm D call. Germline CDR1 reads LNHNV; CDR2 reads YYDKDF (reference sequence). CDR3 length equals 15 residues. V was trimmed by 0 bases and J by 5 bases, leaving 13 bases between them. Filled out from reference TRBV15 and TRBJ1-2, the complete variable domain reads DAMVIQNPRYQVTQFGKPVTLSCSQTLNHNVMYWYQQKSSQAPKLLFHYYDKDFNNEADTPDNFQSRRPNTSFCFLDIRSPGLGDTAMYLCATSRDLREGYGYTFGSGTRLTVV.